This T cell receptor beta chain was sequenced during a study of blood T cells in healthy people across ages. Overall study findings and caveats: A roughly linear fall in TCR beta diversity per million T cells was seen with increasing age. Greater diversity and more naive CD4+ cells were seen in long-lived donors than in aged donors.

A second PCR of roughly 7 to 11 cycles used a sample-barcoded 5' primer and a J-beta primer mix. Tagging of each cDNA molecule was performed by a template-switch adaptor with 12 random nucleotides. TCRdb re-called the 5' RACE reads with MiXCR, one entry per CDR3 protein. The sample carries about 1.8 million distinct CDR3 sequences, 49% recorded once. This CDR3 has 14 amino acids. V was cut by 8 bases and J by 8 bases, with 18 bases left in between. Germline V gives CDR1 MNHNY, CDR2 SVGAGI (reference sequence). Isolated per sample were at least 7 million PBMCs. With regard to this clonotype: The target antigen is unknown.

This chain uses TRBV6-6 with TRBJ1-4, with TRBD1 as a possible D gene (5 bases). This TCR derives from a woman in her forties in good health. The sample taken for sequencing was blood. CDR3 sequence reads: CASDRGVWEEKLFF. In DNA, the CDR3 is TGTGCCAGCGACCGGGGGGTCTGGGAGGAAAAACTGTTTTTT.